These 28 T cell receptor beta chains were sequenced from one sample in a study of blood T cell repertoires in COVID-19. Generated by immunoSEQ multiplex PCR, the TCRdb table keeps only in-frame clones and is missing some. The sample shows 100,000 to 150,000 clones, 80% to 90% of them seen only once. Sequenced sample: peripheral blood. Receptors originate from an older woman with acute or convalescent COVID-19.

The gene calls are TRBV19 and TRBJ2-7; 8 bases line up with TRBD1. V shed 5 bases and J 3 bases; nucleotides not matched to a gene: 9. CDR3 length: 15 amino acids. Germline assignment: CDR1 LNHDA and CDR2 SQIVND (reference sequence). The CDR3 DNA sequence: TGTGCCAGTAGTCCCATGACAGGGGCGGACTACGAGCAGTACTTC. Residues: CASSPMTGADYEQYF.

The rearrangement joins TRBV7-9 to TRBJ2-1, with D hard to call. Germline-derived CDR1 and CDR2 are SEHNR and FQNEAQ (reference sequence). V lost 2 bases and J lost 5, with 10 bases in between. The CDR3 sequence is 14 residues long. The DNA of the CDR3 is TGTGCCAGCAGCTTATCTCGCGAGAACAATGAGCAGTTCTTC. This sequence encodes CASSLSRENNEQFF.

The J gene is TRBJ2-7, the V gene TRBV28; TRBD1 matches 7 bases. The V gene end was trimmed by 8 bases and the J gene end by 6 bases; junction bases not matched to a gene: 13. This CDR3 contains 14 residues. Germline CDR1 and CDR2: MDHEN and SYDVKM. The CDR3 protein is CASGSQGSLVEQYF. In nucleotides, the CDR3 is TGTGCCAGCGGGTCACAGGGGTCTTTAGTCGAGCAGTACTTC. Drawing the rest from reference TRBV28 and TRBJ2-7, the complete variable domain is DVKVTQSSRYLVKRTGEKVFLECVQDMDHENMFWYRQDPGLGLRLIYFSYDVKMKEKGDIPEGYSVSREKKERFSLILESASTNQTSMYLCASGSQGSLVEQYFGPGTRLTVT.

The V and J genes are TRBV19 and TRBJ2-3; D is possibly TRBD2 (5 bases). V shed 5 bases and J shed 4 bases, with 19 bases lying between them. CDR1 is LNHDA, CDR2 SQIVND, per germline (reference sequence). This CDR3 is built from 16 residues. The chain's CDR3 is CASSYPGGGYADTQYF. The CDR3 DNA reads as TGTGCCAGTAGTTACCCCGGCGGAGGCTACGCAGATACGCAGTATTTT. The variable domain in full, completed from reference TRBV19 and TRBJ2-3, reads DGGITQSPKYLFRKEGQNVTLSCEQNLNHDAMYWYRQDPGQGLRLIYYSQIVNDFQKGDIAEGYSVSREKKESFPLTVTSAQKNPTAFYLCASSYPGGGYADTQYFGPGTRLTVL.

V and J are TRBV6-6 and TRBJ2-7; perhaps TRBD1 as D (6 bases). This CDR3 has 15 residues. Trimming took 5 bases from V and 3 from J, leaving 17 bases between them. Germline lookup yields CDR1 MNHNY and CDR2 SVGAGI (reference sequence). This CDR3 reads CASSKTGQGGYEQYF. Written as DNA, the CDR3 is TGTGCCAGCAGTAAGACAGGACAAGGGGGCTACGAGCAGTACTTC.

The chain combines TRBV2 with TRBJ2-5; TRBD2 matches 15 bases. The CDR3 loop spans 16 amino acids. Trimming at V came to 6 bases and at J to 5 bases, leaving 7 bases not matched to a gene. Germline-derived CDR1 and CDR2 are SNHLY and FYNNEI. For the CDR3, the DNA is TGTGCCAGCAGCCCCGGACTAGCGGGAGGGAGGGAGACCCAGTACTTC. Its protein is CASSPGLAGGRETQYF.

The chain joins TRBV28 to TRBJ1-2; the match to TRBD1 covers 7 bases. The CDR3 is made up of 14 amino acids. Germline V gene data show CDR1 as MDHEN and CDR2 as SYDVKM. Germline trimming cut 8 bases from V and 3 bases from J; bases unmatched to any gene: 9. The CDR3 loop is CASSPPGQDYGYTF. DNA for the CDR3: TGTGCCAGCTCCCCTCCCGGACAGGACTATGGCTACACCTTC.

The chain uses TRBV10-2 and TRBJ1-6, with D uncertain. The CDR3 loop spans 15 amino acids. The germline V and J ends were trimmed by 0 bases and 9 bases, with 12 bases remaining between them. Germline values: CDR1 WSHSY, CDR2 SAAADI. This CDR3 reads CASSESIERGSPLHF. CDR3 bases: TGCGCCAGCAGTGAGTCGATAGAGCGGGGTTCACCCCTCCACTTT.

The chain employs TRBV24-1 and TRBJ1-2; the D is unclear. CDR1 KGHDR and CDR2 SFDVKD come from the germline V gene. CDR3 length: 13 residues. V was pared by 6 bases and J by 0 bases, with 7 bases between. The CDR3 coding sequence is TGTGCCACCAGTCCGGGGACTAACTATGGCTACACCTTC. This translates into CATSPGTNYGYTF.

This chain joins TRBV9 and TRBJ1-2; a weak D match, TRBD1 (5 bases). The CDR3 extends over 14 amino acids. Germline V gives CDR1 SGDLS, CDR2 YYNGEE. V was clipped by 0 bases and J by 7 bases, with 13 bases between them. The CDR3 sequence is CASSVEAGTSGYTF. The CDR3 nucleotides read TGTGCCAGCAGCGTAGAGGCGGGGACTAGTGGCTACACCTTC.

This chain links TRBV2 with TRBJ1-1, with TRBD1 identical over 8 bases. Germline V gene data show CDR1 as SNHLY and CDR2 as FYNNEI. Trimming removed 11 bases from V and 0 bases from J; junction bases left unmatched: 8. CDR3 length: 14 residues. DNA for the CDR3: TGTGCCGGACAGGGTTCGGTCGTGAACACTGAAGCTTTCTTT. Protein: CAGQGSVVNTEAFF.

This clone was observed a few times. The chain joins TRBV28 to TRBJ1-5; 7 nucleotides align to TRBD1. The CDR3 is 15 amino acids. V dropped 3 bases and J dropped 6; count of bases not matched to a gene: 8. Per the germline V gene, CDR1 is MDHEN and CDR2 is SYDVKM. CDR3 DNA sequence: TGTGCCAGCAGTTTCACCTCGACAGGGCGTCAGCCCCAGCATTTT. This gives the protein CASSFTSTGRQPQHF.

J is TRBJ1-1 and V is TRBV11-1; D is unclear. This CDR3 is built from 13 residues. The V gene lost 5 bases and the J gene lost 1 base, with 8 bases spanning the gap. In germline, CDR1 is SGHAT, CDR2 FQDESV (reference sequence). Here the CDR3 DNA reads TGTGCCAGCAGCCCCCAGTGGAACACTGAAGCTTTCTTT. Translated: CASSPQWNTEAFF.

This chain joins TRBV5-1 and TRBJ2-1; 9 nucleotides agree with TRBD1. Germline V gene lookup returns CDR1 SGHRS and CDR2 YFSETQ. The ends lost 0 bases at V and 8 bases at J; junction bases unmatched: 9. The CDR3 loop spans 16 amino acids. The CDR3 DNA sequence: TGCGCCAGCAGCTTGGTCCCGGACAGGGGTCGGGATGAGCAGTTCTTC. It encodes CASSLVPDRGRDEQFF.

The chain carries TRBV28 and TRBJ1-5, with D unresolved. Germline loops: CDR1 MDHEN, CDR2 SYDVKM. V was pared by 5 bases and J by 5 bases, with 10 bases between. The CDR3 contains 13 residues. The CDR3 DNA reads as TGTGCCAGCAGTATAGTACGGGATCAGCCCCAGCATTTT. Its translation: CASSIVRDQPQHF.

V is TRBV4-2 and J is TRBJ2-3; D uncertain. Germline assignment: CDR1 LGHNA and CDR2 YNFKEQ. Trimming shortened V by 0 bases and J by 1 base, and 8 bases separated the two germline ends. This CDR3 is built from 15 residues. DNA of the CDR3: TGTGCCAGCAGCCAAGATTTGCAGGGCACAGATACGCAGTATTTT. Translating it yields CASSQDLQGTDTQYF.

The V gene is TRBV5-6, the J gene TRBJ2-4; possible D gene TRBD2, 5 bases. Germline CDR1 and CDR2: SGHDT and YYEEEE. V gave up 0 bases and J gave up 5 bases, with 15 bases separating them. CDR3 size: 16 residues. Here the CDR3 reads CASSLGGVGSQNIQYF. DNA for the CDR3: TGTGCCAGCAGCTTGGGGGGAGTAGGATCCCAAAACATTCAGTACTTC.

CDR3 amino acids: CASSSLGGDGNEQFF. CDR3 in DNA: TGTGCCAGCAGCTCCTTGGGGGGAGACGGCAATGAGCAGTTCTTC. The chain employs TRBV7-9 and TRBJ2-1; TRBD2 might be the D (6 bases). Trimming removed 4 bases at V and 6 bases at J, with 16 bases between. Germline V CDR1 and CDR2: SEHNR, FQNEAQ (reference sequence). The CDR3 loop spans 15 amino acids.

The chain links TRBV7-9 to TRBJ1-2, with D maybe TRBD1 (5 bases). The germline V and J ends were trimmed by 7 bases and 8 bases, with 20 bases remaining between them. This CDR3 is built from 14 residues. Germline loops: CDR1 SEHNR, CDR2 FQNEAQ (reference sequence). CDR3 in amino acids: CASTQGDHGVGYTF. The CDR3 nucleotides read TGTGCCAGCACCCAGGGCGATCATGGGGTGGGCTACACCTTC.

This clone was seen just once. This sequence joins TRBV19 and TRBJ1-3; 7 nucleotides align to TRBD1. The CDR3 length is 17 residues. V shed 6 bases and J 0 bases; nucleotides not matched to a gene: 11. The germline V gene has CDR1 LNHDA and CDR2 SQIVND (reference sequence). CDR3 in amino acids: CASRPPSGTASGNTIYF. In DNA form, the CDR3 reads TGTGCCAGTAGGCCCCCCTCCGGGACAGCCTCTGGAAACACCATATATTTT.

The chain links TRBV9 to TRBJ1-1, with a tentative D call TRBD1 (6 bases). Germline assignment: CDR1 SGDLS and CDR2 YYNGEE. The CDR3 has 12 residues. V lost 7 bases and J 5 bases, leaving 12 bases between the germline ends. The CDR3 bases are TGTGCCAGCTCCCGGCAGGGGACTGAAGCTTTCTTT. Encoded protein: CASSRQGTEAFF. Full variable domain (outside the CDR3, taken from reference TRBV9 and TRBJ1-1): DSGVTQTPKHLITATGQRVTLRCSPRSGDLSVYWYQQSLDQGLQFLIQYYNGEERAKGNILERFSAQQFPDLHSELNLSSLELGDSALYFCASSRQGTEAFFGQGTRLTVV.

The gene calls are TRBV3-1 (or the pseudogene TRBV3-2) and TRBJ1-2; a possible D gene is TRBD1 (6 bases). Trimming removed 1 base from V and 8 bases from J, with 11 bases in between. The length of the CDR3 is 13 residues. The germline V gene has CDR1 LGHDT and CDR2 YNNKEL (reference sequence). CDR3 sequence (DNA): TGTGCCAGCAGCCAAGTTAGGACAGACGGCTACACCTTC. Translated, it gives CASSQVRTDGYTF.

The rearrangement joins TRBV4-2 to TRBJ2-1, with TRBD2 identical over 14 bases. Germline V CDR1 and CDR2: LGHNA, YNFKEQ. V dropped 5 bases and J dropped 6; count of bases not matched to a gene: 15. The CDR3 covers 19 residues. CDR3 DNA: TGTGCCAGCAGCGCCGGGACTAGCGGGAGAGTAGGACTGGGCAATGAGCAGTTCTTC. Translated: CASSAGTSGRVGLGNEQFF.

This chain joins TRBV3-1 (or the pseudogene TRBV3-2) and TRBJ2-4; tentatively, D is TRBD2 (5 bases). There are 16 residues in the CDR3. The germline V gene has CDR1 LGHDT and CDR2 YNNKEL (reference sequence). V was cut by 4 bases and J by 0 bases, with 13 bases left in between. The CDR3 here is CASSPGLLLAKNIQYF. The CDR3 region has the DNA TGTGCCAGCAGCCCAGGACTTCTTCTAGCCAAAAACATTCAGTACTTC.

The CDR3 DNA is TGTGCCAGCAGCTTCTCGCGGCGGGGGAATGAGCAGTTCTTC. The encoded protein is CASSFSRRGNEQFF. The chain has TRBV7-9 and TRBJ2-1, with 7 bases matching TRBD2. V trimming: 3 bases; J trimming: 7 bases; junction bases outside the gene matches: 6. CDR1 and CDR2 from the germline V gene are SEHNR and FQNEAQ (reference sequence). There are 14 residues in the CDR3.

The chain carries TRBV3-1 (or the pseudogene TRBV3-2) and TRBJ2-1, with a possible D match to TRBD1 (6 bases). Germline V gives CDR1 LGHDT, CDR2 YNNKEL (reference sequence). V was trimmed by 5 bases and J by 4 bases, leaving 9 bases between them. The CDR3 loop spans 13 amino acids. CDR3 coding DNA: TGTGCCAGCAGCTGGACAGAGTACAATGAGCAGTTCTTC. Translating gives CASSWTEYNEQFF.

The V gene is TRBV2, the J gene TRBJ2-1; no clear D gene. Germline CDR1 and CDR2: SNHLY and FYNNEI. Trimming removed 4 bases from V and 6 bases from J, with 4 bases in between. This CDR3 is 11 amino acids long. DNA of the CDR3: TGTGCCAGCAGTGTCTTCAATGAGCAGTTCTTC. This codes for CASSVFNEQFF. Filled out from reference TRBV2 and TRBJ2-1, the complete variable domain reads EPEVTQTPSHQVTQMGQEVILRCVPISNHLYFYWYRQILGQKVEFLVSFYNNEISEKSEIFDDQFSVERPDGSNFTLKIRSTKLEDSAMYFCASSVFNEQFFGPGTRLTVL.

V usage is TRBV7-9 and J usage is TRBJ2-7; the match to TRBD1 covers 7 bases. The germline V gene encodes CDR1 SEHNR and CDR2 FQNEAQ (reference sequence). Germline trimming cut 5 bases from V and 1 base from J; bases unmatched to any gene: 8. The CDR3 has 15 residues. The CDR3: CASSPGQVGSYEQYV. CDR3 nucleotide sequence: TGTGCCAGCAGCCCAGGACAGGTGGGATCCTACGAGCAGTACGTC.